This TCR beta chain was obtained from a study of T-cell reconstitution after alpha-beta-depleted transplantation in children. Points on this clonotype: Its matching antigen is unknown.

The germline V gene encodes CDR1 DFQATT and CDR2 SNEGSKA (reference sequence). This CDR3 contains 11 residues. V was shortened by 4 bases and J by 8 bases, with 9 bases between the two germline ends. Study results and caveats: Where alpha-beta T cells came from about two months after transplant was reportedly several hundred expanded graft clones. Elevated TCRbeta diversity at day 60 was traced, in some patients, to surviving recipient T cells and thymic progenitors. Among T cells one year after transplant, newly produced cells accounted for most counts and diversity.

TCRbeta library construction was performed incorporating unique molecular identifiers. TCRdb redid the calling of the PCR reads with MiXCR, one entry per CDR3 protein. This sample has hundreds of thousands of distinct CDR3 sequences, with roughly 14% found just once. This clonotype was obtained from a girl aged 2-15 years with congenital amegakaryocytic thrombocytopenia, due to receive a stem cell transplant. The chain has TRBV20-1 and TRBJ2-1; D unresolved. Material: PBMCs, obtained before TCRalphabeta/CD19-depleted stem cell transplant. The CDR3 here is CSAIRRHEQFF. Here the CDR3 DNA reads TGCAGTGCTATCAGACGTCATGAGCAGTTCTTC.